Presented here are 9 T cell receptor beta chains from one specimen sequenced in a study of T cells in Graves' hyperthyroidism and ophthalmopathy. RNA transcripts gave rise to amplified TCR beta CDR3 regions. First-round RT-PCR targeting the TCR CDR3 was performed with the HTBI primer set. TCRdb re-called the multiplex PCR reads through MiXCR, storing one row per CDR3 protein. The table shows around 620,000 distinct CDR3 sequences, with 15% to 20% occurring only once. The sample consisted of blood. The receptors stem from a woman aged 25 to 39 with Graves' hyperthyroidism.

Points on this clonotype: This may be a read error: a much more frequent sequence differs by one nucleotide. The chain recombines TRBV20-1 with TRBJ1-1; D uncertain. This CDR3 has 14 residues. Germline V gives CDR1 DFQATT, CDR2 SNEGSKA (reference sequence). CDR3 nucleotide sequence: TGCAGCGGCTGGGTACCCGAAGGGAACACTGAAGCTTTCTTT. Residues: CSGWVPEGNTEAFF.

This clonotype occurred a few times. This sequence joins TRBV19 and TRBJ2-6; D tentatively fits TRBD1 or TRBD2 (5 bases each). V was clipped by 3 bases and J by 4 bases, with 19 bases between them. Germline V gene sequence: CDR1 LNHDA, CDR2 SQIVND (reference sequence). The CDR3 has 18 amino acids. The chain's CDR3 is CASSMGYAEGTGANVLTF. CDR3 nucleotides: TGTGCCAGTAGTATGGGATACGCAGAGGGGACCGGGGCCAACGTCCTGACTTTC.

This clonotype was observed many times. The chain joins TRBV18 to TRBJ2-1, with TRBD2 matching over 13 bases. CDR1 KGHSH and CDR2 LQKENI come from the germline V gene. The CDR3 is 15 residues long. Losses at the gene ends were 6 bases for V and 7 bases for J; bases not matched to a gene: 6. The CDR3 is CASSSGTSGKNEQFF. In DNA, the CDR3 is TGTGCCAGCTCCTCGGGGACTAGCGGGAAGAATGAGCAGTTCTTC.

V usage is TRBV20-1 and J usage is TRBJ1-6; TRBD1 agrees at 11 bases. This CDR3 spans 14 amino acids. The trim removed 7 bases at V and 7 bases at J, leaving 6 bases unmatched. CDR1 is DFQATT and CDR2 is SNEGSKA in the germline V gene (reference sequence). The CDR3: CSVARDRGNSPLHF. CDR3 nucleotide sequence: TGCAGTGTCGCCCGGGACAGGGGGAATTCACCCCTCCACTTT.

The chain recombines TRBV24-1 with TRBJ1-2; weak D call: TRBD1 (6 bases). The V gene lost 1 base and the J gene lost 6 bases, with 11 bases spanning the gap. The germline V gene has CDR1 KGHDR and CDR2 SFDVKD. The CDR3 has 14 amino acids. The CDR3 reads CATSDLDRTDGYTF. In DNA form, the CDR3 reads TGTGCCACCAGTGATTTAGACAGGACGGATGGCTACACCTTC.

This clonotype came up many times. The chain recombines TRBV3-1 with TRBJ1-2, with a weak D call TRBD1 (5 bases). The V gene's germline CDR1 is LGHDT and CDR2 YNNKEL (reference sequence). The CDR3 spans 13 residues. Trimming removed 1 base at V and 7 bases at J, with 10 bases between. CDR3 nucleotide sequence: TGTGCCAGCAGCCAAGGGGGCTCAGGTGGCTACACCTTC. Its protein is CASSQGGSGGYTF.

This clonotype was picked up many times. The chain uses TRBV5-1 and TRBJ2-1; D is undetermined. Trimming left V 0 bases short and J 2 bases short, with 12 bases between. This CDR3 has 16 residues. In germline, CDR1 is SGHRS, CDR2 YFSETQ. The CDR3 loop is CASSLGRSSPYNEQFF. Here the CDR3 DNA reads TGCGCCAGCAGCTTGGGACGTAGCAGCCCCTACAATGAGCAGTTCTTC. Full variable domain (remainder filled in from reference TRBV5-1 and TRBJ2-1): KAGVTQTPRYLIKTRGQQVTLSCSPISGHRSVSWYQQTPGQGLQFLFEYFSETQRNKGNFPGRFSGRQFSNSRSEMNVSTLELGDSALYLCASSLGRSSPYNEQFFGPGTRLTVL.

CDR3 loop: CASSTRTGMIGSYEQYF. For the CDR3, the DNA is TGCGCCAGCAGCACTCGGACAGGGATGATAGGGTCCTACGAGCAGTACTTC. The chain employs TRBV5-1 and TRBJ2-7; 8 bases are a match to TRBD1. Trimming took 4 bases from V and 1 from J; bases not matched to a gene: 13. The CDR3 runs to 17 residues. CDR1 is SGHRS, CDR2 YFSETQ, per germline. Supplemented by reference TRBV5-1 and TRBJ2-7, the full variable domain reads KAGVTQTPRYLIKTRGQQVTLSCSPISGHRSVSWYQQTPGQGLQFLFEYFSETQRNKGNFPGRFSGRQFSNSRSEMNVSTLELGDSALYLCASSTRTGMIGSYEQYFGPGTRLTVT.

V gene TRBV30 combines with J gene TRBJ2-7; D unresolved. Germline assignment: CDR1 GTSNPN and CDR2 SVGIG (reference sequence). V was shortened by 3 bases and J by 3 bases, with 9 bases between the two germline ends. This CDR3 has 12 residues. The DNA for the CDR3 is TGTGCCTGGAGCCGTTCTGGCTACGAGCAGTACTTC. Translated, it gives CAWSRSGYEQYF.